The 32 T cell receptor beta chains below come from one sample, sequenced in a study of shared clonotypes between healthy human individuals. This table comes from immunoSEQ multiplex PCR, and its TCRdb copy is limited to in-frame clones, with some not included. The sample holds about 980,000 clones; around 80% are singletons and the top ten take around 1.4%. Sequences were obtained from memory CD4+ T cells sorted from blood. Subset indicated: CD45RA-negative fraction. The receptors originated from a man aged 18-30 years in good health.

V and J are TRBV5-1 and TRBJ2-7; D remains ambiguous. The CDR3 contains 13 residues. The ends were cut back, 8 bases at V and 1 base at J, with 13 bases in the middle. The germline V gene encodes CDR1 SGHRS and CDR2 YFSETQ. CDR3 in amino acids: CASKPETSYEQYF. The CDR3 DNA follows: TGCGCCAGTAAGCCGGAGACATCCTACGAGCAGTACTTC.

V is TRBV4-1 and J is TRBJ2-3; D not certain. Per the germline V gene, CDR1 is MGHRA and CDR2 is YSYEKL. Trimming stripped 3 bases from V and 1 base from J, with 14 bases between. CDR3 length: 16 amino acids. The CDR3 sequence is CASSQSPGLGTDTQYF. Written as DNA, the CDR3 is TGCGCCAGCAGCCAGAGCCCCGGCCTAGGCACAGATACGCAGTATTTT.

The chain is built from TRBV19 and TRBJ2-1, with 10 bases identical to TRBD2. The germline gives CDR1 LNHDA, CDR2 SQIVND (reference sequence). This CDR3 is built from 16 residues. The J segment lost 9 bases and the V segment lost 5 bases, leaving 13 bases of the junction unmatched. The CDR3 here is CASSFRTSGAVGEQFF. The CDR3 DNA follows: TGTGCCAGTAGTTTTCGGACTAGCGGAGCAGTGGGTGAGCAGTTCTTC.

This chain links TRBV6-1 with TRBJ1-4; possible D gene TRBD1, 6 bases. The CDR3 length is 13 residues. V was pared by 4 bases and J by 6 bases, with 9 bases between. CDR1 MNHNS and CDR2 SASEGT come from the germline V gene. The CDR3 sequence is CASSGQGYEKLFF. The CDR3 DNA follows: TGTGCCAGCAGTGGGCAGGGGTATGAAAAACTGTTTTTT.

The sample holds a few counts of this clone. The chain has TRBV5-1 and TRBJ2-7, with 7 positions matching TRBD2. The CDR3 runs 14 residues. Per germline, CDR1 SGHRS and CDR2 YFSETQ. Unmatched junction bases numbered 10, after V lost 7 bases and J lost 3 bases. The CDR3 sequence is CASRIGLDGYEQYF. CDR3 in DNA: TGCGCCAGCCGCATAGGACTAGATGGCTACGAGCAGTACTTC.

The rearrangement links TRBV29-1 to TRBJ1-2; D is ambiguous. CDR1 and CDR2 (germline): SQVTM, ANQGSEA. Trimming removed 6 bases at V and 8 bases at J, with 10 bases between. The CDR3 runs to 10 residues. CDR3 loop: CSVWTGGYTF. The CDR3 nucleotides read TGCAGCGTCTGGACGGGGGGCTACACCTTC.

Concerning this clone itself: The junction shows a germline mismatch at one end, possibly a read error. The rearrangement joins TRBV28 to TRBJ1-2; TRBD1 agrees at 7 bases. The germline V gene encodes CDR1 MDHEN and CDR2 SYDVKM. The CDR3 is 11 amino acids. Here the CDR3 reads CASSSEGGCLF. Written as DNA, the CDR3 is TGTGCCAGCAGTTCTGAAGGGGGCTGTCTCTTC.

The rearrangement joins TRBV18 to TRBJ2-1; 10 bases line up with TRBD1. V lost 5 bases and J lost 8; bases outside the gene matches: 15. This CDR3 spans 17 amino acids. CDR1 is KGHSH, CDR2 LQKENI, per germline. The CDR3 spells CASSAGWEDRGSDEQFF. CDR3 DNA sequence: TGTGCCAGCTCAGCAGGTTGGGAGGACAGGGGGTCGGATGAGCAGTTCTTC.

The J gene is TRBJ1-1, the V gene TRBV19, with unresolved D. V gave up 4 bases and J gave up 4 bases, with 10 bases separating them. This CDR3 is 13 amino acids long. Germline V gene data show CDR1 as LNHDA and CDR2 as SQIVND (reference sequence). The CDR3 loop is CASSTSPGTEAFF. The CDR3 DNA is TGTGCCAGTAGTACATCCCCGGGCACTGAAGCTTTCTTT.

This clone was counted only a few times. The genes are TRBV6-6 and TRBJ1-2; 8 nucleotides agree with TRBD1. Germline V gene lookup returns CDR1 MNHNY and CDR2 SVGAGI (reference sequence). V gave up 8 bases and J gave up 8 bases; unmatched junction bases: 16. The CDR3 has 15 residues. The CDR3 spells CASRDPQGARRGYTF. CDR3 nucleotide sequence: TGTGCCAGCCGAGACCCTCAGGGGGCAAGGAGGGGCTACACCTTC.

The chain joins TRBV9 to TRBJ1-4, with TRBD1 identical over 12 bases. Germline CDR1 reads SGDLS; CDR2 reads YYNGEE. The CDR3 is made up of 17 amino acids. The V gene end was trimmed by 4 bases and the J gene end by 6 bases; junction bases not matched to a gene: 10. CDR3 coding DNA: TGTGCCAGCAGCCTCGGGACAGGGGGCCTGGGAGATGAAAAACTGTTTTTT. Translation: CASSLGTGGLGDEKLFF.

This clone is a singleton in its sample. The chain has TRBV6-5 and TRBJ2-1; D possibly matches TRBD1 or TRBD2 (5 bases each). Germline V gene sequence: CDR1 MNHEY, CDR2 SVGAGI. The CDR3 loop spans 13 amino acids. Trimming took off 11 bases at V and 7 bases at J, with 18 bases between the two ends. The CDR3 region has the DNA TGTGCCGCGAGCATGGGGGTTTGGAATGAGCAGTTCTTC. Encoded protein: CAASMGVWNEQFF.

The gene calls are TRBV6-1 and TRBJ1-5; 12 nucleotides agree with TRBD1. J gave up 7 bases and V 4 bases, and 5 bases lay outside the gene matches. The CDR3 is 15 residues long. Germline loops: CDR1 MNHNS, CDR2 SASEGT. In DNA, the CDR3 is TGTGCCAGCAGTGCCGGGACAGGGGGCTGGCAGCCCCAGCATTTT. It translates to CASSAGTGGWQPQHF.

This clone was recorded only once. The chain is built from TRBV5-6 and TRBJ2-5; 10 bases map to TRBD1. The CDR3 is 16 residues long. Germline assignment: CDR1 SGHDT and CDR2 YYEEEE. The V segment lost 4 bases and the J segment 1 base; nucleotides outside the gene matches: 7. The CDR3 DNA reads as TGTGCCAGCAGCAGAACCGGGACAGGGGTCCAAGAGACCCAGTACTTC. Translation gives CASSRTGTGVQETQYF.

This clone is a singleton in its sample. The rearrangement joins TRBV5-1 to TRBJ1-1; D unclear. This CDR3 is built from 16 residues. In germline, CDR1 is SGHRS, CDR2 YFSETQ. Trimming left V 0 bases short and J 0 bases short, with 12 bases between. In DNA form, the CDR3 reads TGCGCCAGCAGCTTGGGAGGGCTGGTAGTGAACACTGAAGCTTTCTTT. Its translation is CASSLGGLVVNTEAFF.

Points on this clone: At one end the junction does not follow the germline gene, possibly because of a read error. The chain links TRBV18 to TRBJ1-2, with D hard to call. CDR1 is KGHSH and CDR2 is LQKENI in the germline V gene. This CDR3 spans 16 amino acids. The CDR3 region is CANSPEGTVPNYGYTF. CDR3 sequence (DNA): TGTGCCAACTCACCAGAAGGCACGGTCCCCAACTATGGCTACACCTTC.

The chain carries TRBV4-2 and TRBJ1-3; perhaps TRBD1 as D (5 bases). The CDR3 extends over 14 amino acids. Trimming cost V 0 bases and J 8 bases, with 11 bases left between them. In germline, CDR1 is LGHNA, CDR2 YNFKEQ. The CDR3 loop reads CASSQDWGLDTIYF. CDR3 DNA sequence: TGTGCCAGCAGCCAAGATTGGGGACTAGACACCATATATTTT.

V usage is TRBV6-5 and J usage is TRBJ2-1; D possibly matches TRBD1 or TRBD2 (5 bases each). The CDR3 runs 11 residues. The V end lost 8 bases, the J end lost 7 bases, and 9 bases lay between the germline ends. CDR1 MNHEY and CDR2 SVGAGI come from the germline V gene. CDR3 sequence: CASLEGNEQFF. The CDR3 DNA is TGTGCCAGCCTAGAGGGGAATGAGCAGTTCTTC.

The gene calls are TRBV20-1 and TRBJ1-2, with TRBD1 matching 7 bases. The CDR3 sequence is 11 residues long. The V gene end was trimmed by 7 bases and the J gene end by 7 bases; junction bases not matched to a gene: 6. Germline assignment: CDR1 DFQATT and CDR2 SNEGSKA (reference sequence). The CDR3 here is CSGVTGTGYTF. As DNA, the CDR3 is TGCAGTGGTGTGACAGGGACTGGCTACACCTTC.

This clone was detected only once. The V and J genes are TRBV19 and TRBJ2-3; D remains unclear. The V gene lost 2 bases and the J gene lost 11 bases, with 14 bases spanning the gap. Germline loops: CDR1 LNHDA, CDR2 SQIVND (reference sequence). This CDR3 is built from 13 residues. The CDR3 loop reads CASSIPNTELQYF. DNA of the CDR3: TGTGCCAGTAGTATACCTAATACGGAACTGCAGTATTTT.

This clone was seen ten or more times. The chain recombines TRBV5-6 with TRBJ2-5; the D gene is possibly TRBD2 (6 bases). V was shortened by 4 bases and J by 1 base, with 11 bases between the two germline ends. CDR1 is SGHDT and CDR2 is YYEEEE in the germline V gene. CDR3 length: 14 amino acids. CDR3 bases: TGTGCCAGCAGCGTCGGGACTGCCCAAGAGACCCAGTACTTC. Translation: CASSVGTAQETQYF.

The rearrangement uses TRBV30 and TRBJ2-5, with TRBD2 matching over 8 bases. The CDR3 runs to 18 residues. Germline V CDR1 and CDR2: GTSNPN, SVGIG (reference sequence). Trimming removed 2 bases from V and 5 bases from J; junction bases left unmatched: 19. The CDR3: CAWSSSFFLQRGTETQYF. The CDR3, as DNA: TGTGCCTGGAGTTCGAGCTTTTTCCTCCAGCGGGGGACGGAGACCCAGTACTTC.

The V call is TRBV30, the J call TRBJ1-6; TRBD1 might be the D (6 bases). Trimming removed 1 base from V and 11 bases from J, with 9 bases in between. The CDR3 totals 12 residues. Germline lookup yields CDR1 GTSNPN and CDR2 SVGIG (reference sequence). The CDR3 DNA reads as TGTGCCTGGAGTGGACAGGCAACACCCCTCCACTTT. Protein product: CAWSGQATPLHF.

This clone was recorded once. V usage is TRBV7-2 and J usage is TRBJ2-7; tentatively, D is TRBD1 (7 bases). V lost 3 bases and J lost 2, with 14 bases in between. The CDR3 is 15 amino acids. Germline CDR1 and CDR2: SGHTA and FQGNSA. For the CDR3, the DNA is TGTGCCAGCAGCTTGCAGGGGGGAGTACCCTACGAGCAGTACTTC. This gives the protein CASSLQGGVPYEQYF.

This chain uses TRBV10-3 with TRBJ2-1, with 8 bases identical to TRBD1. CDR1 ENHRY and CDR2 SYGVKD come from the germline V gene. V was clipped by 5 bases and J by 4 bases; unmatched bases: 7. The CDR3 runs to 15 residues. The CDR3 is CAISPGTGQYNEQFF. CDR3 DNA: TGTGCCATCAGTCCCGGGACAGGCCAATACAATGAGCAGTTCTTC.

Only one count was recorded for this clone. V usage is TRBV18 and J usage is TRBJ1-4, with no clear D. The germline V gene has CDR1 KGHSH and CDR2 LQKENI. CDR3 size: 15 residues. Trimming took 2 bases from V and 8 from J, leaving 15 bases between them. CDR3 sequence: CASSPFGQVGEKLFF. The CDR3 DNA reads TGTGCCAGCTCACCATTTGGGCAAGTTGGGGAAAAACTGTTTTTT.

With respect to this clone: This sample includes further DNA sequences coding for the same CDR3. The gene calls are TRBV2 and TRBJ1-5; D ambiguous. CDR1 and CDR2 from the germline V gene are SNHLY and FYNNEI. The V gene lost 4 bases and the J gene lost 4 bases, with 11 bases spanning the gap. The CDR3 is made up of 14 amino acids. CDR3 sequence (DNA): TGTGCCAGCAGTGTCGCAGCTTCTAATCAGCCCCAGCATTTT. This codes for CASSVAASNQPQHF.

This sequence joins TRBV4-3 and TRBJ1-1, with no clear D. This CDR3 is 14 amino acids long. V lost 4 bases and J lost 7, with 16 bases in between. CDR1 and CDR2 from the germline V gene are LGHNA and YSLEER. CDR3 residues: CASSLLGPTSEAFF. Written as DNA, the CDR3 is TGCGCCAGCAGCCTGTTGGGTCCCACAAGTGAAGCTTTCTTT.

This clone appeared once. One base away lies a much larger clone, so this may be a sequencing read error. V usage is TRBV5-4 and J usage is TRBJ1-1; D gene ambiguous. CDR3 length: 13 residues. CDR1 and CDR2 (germline): SGHNT, YYREEE (reference sequence). V was clipped by 0 bases and J by 1 base, with 4 bases between them. CDR3 bases: TGTGCCAGCAGCTTGGCCAGGAACACTGAAGCTTTCTTT. Translated, it gives CASSLARNTEAFF.

The chain links TRBV7-9 to TRBJ2-7; a weak D match, TRBD1 (5 bases). CDR3 length: 16 amino acids. V shed 5 bases and J shed 3 bases, with 20 bases lying between them. Germline V CDR1 and CDR2: SEHNR, FQNEAQ (reference sequence). CDR3 in amino acids: CASSHRLGPNLYEQYF. For the CDR3, the DNA is TGTGCCAGCAGCCACAGGTTAGGACCGAACCTCTACGAGCAGTACTTC.

The chain uses TRBV5-1 and TRBJ2-1; D is ambiguous. The V end lost 0 bases, the J end lost 6 bases, and 7 bases lay between the germline ends. CDR3 length: 13 residues. Germline CDR1 and CDR2: SGHRS and YFSETQ. CDR3 coding DNA: TGCGCCAGCAGCTTGGAGTCAGCCAATGAGCAGTTCTTC. It codes for CASSLESANEQFF. Complete variable domain (other parts from reference TRBV5-1 and TRBJ2-1): KAGVTQTPRYLIKTRGQQVTLSCSPISGHRSVSWYQQTPGQGLQFLFEYFSETQRNKGNFPGRFSGRQFSNSRSEMNVSTLELGDSALYLCASSLESANEQFFGPGTRLTVL.

The J gene is TRBJ2-5, the V gene TRBV7-6; possible D gene TRBD2, 5 bases. Trimming pared 1 base from V and 5 bases from J, leaving 17 bases between. The CDR3 is made up of 16 amino acids. Germline V CDR1 and CDR2: SGHVS, FNYEAQ. In DNA, the CDR3 is TGTGCCAGCAGCTTAGGACTTCCCGGAGGTTGGGAGACCCAGTACTTC. This translates into CASSLGLPGGWETQYF. Using reference TRBV7-6 and TRBJ2-5 for the parts outside the CDR3, the full variable domain is GAGVSQSPRYKVTKRGQDVALRCDPISGHVSLYWYRQALGQGPEFLTYFNYEAQQDKSGLPNDRFSAERPEGSISTLTIQRTEQRDSAMYRCASSLGLPGGWETQYFGPGTRLLVL.